A single sample gave rise to the 31 T cell receptor beta chains below, sequenced in a study of CD8 T cells in ankylosing spondylitis. TCRdb called the 5' RACE reads again in MiXCR, with one record for every CDR3 protein. Of about 280,000 distinct CDR3 sequences listed, over 15% are singletons. Sample: blood, either unsorted or a sorted T cell fraction (not recorded which). Receptors originate from a male donor with ankylosing spondylitis or in good health (not recorded which).

The chain couples TRBV6-5 to TRBJ2-1, with 11 bases fitting TRBD1. CDR3 length: 17 residues. The germline CDR1 and CDR2 sequences are MNHEY and SVGAGI. The ends lost 0 bases at V and 10 bases at J; junction bases unmatched: 11. This CDR3 reads CASSYSFSGQGVYEQFF. CDR3 sequence (DNA): TGTGCCAGCAGTTACTCGTTTTCGGGACAGGGGGTCTACGAGCAGTTCTTC.

The chain has TRBV4-2 and TRBJ2-7; D gene unclear. This CDR3 has 13 amino acids. In germline, CDR1 is LGHNA, CDR2 YNFKEQ. The CDR3 coding sequence is TGTGCCATCAGCCCCGGGCCAAAATACGAGCAGTACGTC. It specifies CAISPGPKYEQYV.

Written as DNA, the CDR3 is TGTGCCTGGAGTCCACATCCGGGACAGGCGAACACCGGGGAGCTGTTTTTT. It yields the protein CAWSPHPGQANTGELFF. The chain combines TRBV30 with TRBJ2-2, with TRBD1 matching 8 bases. J gave up 0 bases and V 2 bases, and 8 bases lay outside the gene matches. The CDR3 has 17 residues. CDR1 is GTSNPN, CDR2 SVGIG, per germline (reference sequence).

This chain links TRBV9 with TRBJ2-7; TRBD1 matches at 9 bases. V was pared by 0 bases and J by 2 bases, with 15 bases of the junction left unmatched. Germline V gene lookup returns CDR1 SGDLS and CDR2 YYNGEE. The CDR3 is 19 amino acids. CDR3 amino acids: CASSVDPSPAGQGTYEQYV. DNA of the CDR3: TGTGCCAGCAGCGTAGATCCCAGCCCAGCGGGACAGGGAACCTACGAGCAGTACGTC.

The rearrangement uses TRBV5-1 and TRBJ2-1; 11 bases are a match to TRBD2. The V segment lost 3 bases and the J segment 3 bases; nucleotides outside the gene matches: 2. The CDR3 is made up of 15 amino acids. Germline V gives CDR1 SGHRS, CDR2 YFSETQ. The CDR3 sequence: CASSYTSGGYNEQFF. The DNA for the CDR3 is TGCGCCAGCAGCTACACTAGCGGGGGCTACAATGAGCAGTTCTTC.

This clonotype was recorded a few times. This rearrangement joins TRBV28 to TRBJ1-5; possibly TRBD1 for D (5 bases). The CDR3 loop spans 14 amino acids. Trimming stripped 2 bases from V and 6 bases from J, with 11 bases between. Germline V gives CDR1 MDHEN, CDR2 SYDVKM. Written as DNA, the CDR3 is TGTGCCAGCAGTTTACAGGGCTGGTTTCAGCCCCAGCATTTT. Translated, it gives CASSLQGWFQPQHF. The variable domain in full, with the rest retrieved from reference TRBV28 and TRBJ1-5, is DVKVTQSSRYLVKRTGEKVFLECVQDMDHENMFWYRQDPGLGLRLIYFSYDVKMKEKGDIPEGYSVSREKKERFSLILESASTNQTSMYLCASSLQGWFQPQHFGDGTRLSIL.

In this sample, this clonotype turned up a few times. This rearrangement joins TRBV29-1 to TRBJ1-2, with a possible D match to TRBD1 (5 bases). The CDR3 extends over 11 amino acids. V was cut by 7 bases and J by 6 bases, with 12 bases left in between. Germline V gene sequence: CDR1 SQVTM, CDR2 ANQGSEA. The CDR3 DNA reads TGCAGCGAAAAAGGGGTAGATGGCTACACCTTC. This encodes CSEKGVDGYTF.

The table lists this clonotype with a few counts. The V call is TRBV6-5, the J call TRBJ2-2, with 7 bases matching TRBD2. Germline V gene sequence: CDR1 MNHEY, CDR2 SVGAGI. The CDR3 spans 13 residues. Unmatched junction bases numbered 2, after V lost 7 bases and J lost 3 bases. CDR3: CASITSDTGELFF. For the CDR3, the DNA is TGTGCCAGCATTACTAGCGACACCGGGGAGCTGTTTTTT.

The chain joins TRBV14 to TRBJ2-1; D is ambiguous. Germline V lookup: CDR1 SGHDN, CDR2 FVKESK. V was clipped by 1 base and J by 4 bases, with 8 bases between them. The CDR3 has 14 residues. The DNA of the CDR3 is TGTGCCAGCAGCCAAGTTGGCAGGTACAATGAGCAGTTCTTC. Its translation is CASSQVGRYNEQFF.

The CDR3 nucleotides are TGTGCCAGCACCCTGGGGGGGGACCAGTACTTC. Its protein is CASTLGGDQYF. This chain uses TRBV12-3 or TRBV12-4 with TRBJ2-5; TRBD2 matches at 7 bases. The ends lost 7 bases at V and 10 bases at J; junction bases unmatched: 6. The CDR3 covers 11 residues.

This rearrangement joins TRBV4-1 to TRBJ2-5, with 13 bases identical to TRBD2. Trimming took 0 bases from V and 7 from J; bases not matched to a gene: 8. The length of the CDR3 is 17 residues. Germline assignment: CDR1 MGHRA and CDR2 YSYEKL. The CDR3 nucleotides are TGCGCCAGCAGCCAAGAATCCCGACTAGCGGGAGGCGGGACCCAGTACTTC. Protein product: CASSQESRLAGGGTQYF.

CDR3 region: CSANTDQETQYF. As DNA, the CDR3 is TGCAGTGCTAATACGGACCAAGAGACCCAGTACTTC. J is TRBJ2-5 and V is TRBV20-1; no firm D call. The CDR3 sequence is 12 residues long. The germline gives CDR1 DFQATT, CDR2 SNEGSKA (reference sequence). V shed 4 bases and J shed 0 bases, with 6 bases lying between them.

The chain carries TRBV20-1 and TRBJ2-1; 7 bases map to TRBD2. CDR3 length: 15 residues. Germline-derived CDR1 and CDR2 are DFQATT and SNEGSKA (reference sequence). Germline trimming cut 0 bases from V and 6 bases from J; bases unmatched to any gene: 8. The CDR3 is CSAREAGPPGNEQFF. Here the CDR3 DNA reads TGCAGTGCTAGAGAAGCGGGACCTCCGGGCAATGAGCAGTTCTTC.

The chain recombines TRBV12-3 or TRBV12-4 with TRBJ1-5; 10 nucleotides match TRBD1. This CDR3 region has 17 residues. Germline trimming cut 5 bases from V and 4 bases from J; bases unmatched to any gene: 11. Here the CDR3 DNA reads TGTGCCAGCAGTCCTCGACAGGGGGCAAGTAGGAATCAGCCCCAGCATTTT. Amino acid sequence: CASSPRQGASRNQPQHF.

This clonotype has a count of ten or more. The chain combines TRBV28 with TRBJ2-3, with D tentatively TRBD1 (5 bases). The CDR3 contains 12 residues. V was trimmed by 6 bases and J by 3 bases, leaving 7 bases between them. Germline-derived CDR1 and CDR2 are MDHEN and SYDVKM. Written as DNA, the CDR3 is TGTGCCAGCAGACAGGAAACAGATACGCAGTATTTT. It yields the protein CASRQETDTQYF.

This clonotype has only a few counts. V gene TRBV10-3 combines with J gene TRBJ2-5, with D possibly TRBD2 on 5 matching bases. CDR3 size: 12 residues. The ends were cut back, 6 bases at V and 5 bases at J, with 10 bases in the middle. From germline, CDR1 is ENHRY and CDR2 SYGVKD. The CDR3 region is CAISEREETQYF. The CDR3 bases are TGTGCCATCAGCGAGAGGGAGGAGACCCAGTACTTC.

The rearrangement links TRBV24-1 to TRBJ2-2; D not resolved. The CDR3 has 14 residues. Germline V gene data show CDR1 as KGHDR and CDR2 as SFDVKD. Trimming shortened V by 1 base and J by 6 bases, and 8 bases separated the two germline ends. The CDR3 loop is CATSDFYVAGELFF. CDR3 DNA: TGTGCCACCAGTGATTTTTATGTGGCCGGGGAGCTGTTTTTT.

The J gene is TRBJ1-5, the V gene TRBV5-4, with D uncertain. This CDR3 has 12 residues. V was pared by 0 bases and J by 4 bases, with 2 bases between. The germline gives CDR1 SGHNT, CDR2 YYREEE (reference sequence). DNA for the CDR3: TGTGCCAGCAGCTTGGAGAATCAGCCCCAGCATTTT. Protein product: CASSLENQPQHF.

This clonotype was observed a handful of times. The chain carries TRBV5-6 and TRBJ2-3, with D maybe TRBD2 (7 bases). Germline lookup yields CDR1 SGHDT and CDR2 YYEEEE. The germline V and J ends were trimmed by 4 bases and 4 bases, with 19 bases remaining between them. This CDR3 contains 16 residues. In DNA form, the CDR3 reads TGTGCCAGCAGCCCACCGGGGGCGGGAGTATCAGATACGCAGTATTTT. Translating gives CASSPPGAGVSDTQYF.

This clonotype was seen more than once but under ten times. The chain recombines TRBV28 with TRBJ1-2, with TRBD1 identical over 12 bases. The CDR3 has 18 residues. Trimming cost V 3 bases and J 0 bases; bases outside gene matches: 8. CDR1 is MDHEN and CDR2 is SYDVKM in the germline V gene. The CDR3 spells CASSFAPGQGATNYGYTF. DNA of the CDR3: TGTGCCAGCAGTTTCGCCCCGGGACAGGGGGCTACTAACTATGGCTACACCTTC.

This clonotype was detected many times. The rearrangement links TRBV20-1 to TRBJ2-5, with 7 bases fitting TRBD1. The CDR3 spans 14 residues. With 6 bases clipped from V and 2 bases from J, the junction kept 9 bases outside the gene matches. From germline, CDR1 is DFQATT and CDR2 SNEGSKA (reference sequence). The CDR3 protein is CSAGTAPSQETQYF. The CDR3 DNA reads as TGCAGTGCAGGGACAGCTCCTTCACAAGAGACCCAGTACTTC.

The chain links TRBV7-9 to TRBJ2-1; 7 bases are a match to TRBD2. Germline CDR1 and CDR2: SEHNR and FQNEAQ (reference sequence). The CDR3 extends over 14 amino acids. V shed 4 bases, J shed 10 bases, and the junction held 10 bases outside the gene matches. The CDR3 sequence: CASSSDPELAEQFF. The CDR3, as DNA: TGTGCCAGCAGCTCCGACCCCGAACTAGCGGAGCAGTTCTTC.

The chain recombines TRBV7-9 with TRBJ2-7; D uncertain. The CDR3 totals 14 residues. With 1 base removed from V and 0 bases from J, the gap between germline ends came to 7 bases. The germline CDR1 and CDR2 sequences are SEHNR and FQNEAQ (reference sequence). CDR3 coding DNA: TGTGCCAGCAGCTTAGGAGCCTTCTCCTACGAGCAGTACGTC. Amino acid sequence: CASSLGAFSYEQYV.

The V and J genes are TRBV18 and TRBJ2-3, with 8 nucleotides matching TRBD2. The J segment lost 0 bases and the V segment lost 4 bases, leaving 9 bases of the junction unmatched. There are 17 residues in the CDR3. CDR1 is KGHSH and CDR2 is LQKENI in the germline V gene. The CDR3 nucleotides are TGTGCCAGCTCACTAGTCGGGGCTAGCGGGAGCACAGATACGCAGTATTTT. It specifies CASSLVGASGSTDTQYF.

This clonotype occurred a few times. This chain links TRBV20-1 with TRBJ1-1; D unclear. V was pared by 7 bases and J by 0 bases, with 12 bases between. The V gene's germline CDR1 is DFQATT and CDR2 SNEGSKA (reference sequence). The CDR3 runs to 13 residues. CDR3 DNA: TGCAGTGTTACTCCGACGGTGAACACTGAAGCTTTCTTT. Translated, it gives CSVTPTVNTEAFF.

Ten or more counts support this clonotype. V is TRBV20-1 and J is TRBJ2-7, with D unresolved. Germline V lookup: CDR1 DFQATT, CDR2 SNEGSKA (reference sequence). The CDR3 is made up of 11 amino acids. Trimming stripped 4 bases from V and 7 bases from J, with 11 bases between. The CDR3, as DNA: TGCAGTGCTACTGGACCTGGGGAGCAGTACGTC. It is translated as CSATGPGEQYV.

The chain has TRBV12-3 or TRBV12-4 and TRBJ1-3; D remains ambiguous. Trimming pared 7 bases from V and 0 bases from J, leaving 13 bases between. The CDR3 is 15 residues long. The CDR3 spells CASTTSRSSGNTIYF. DNA for the CDR3: TGTGCCAGCACCACGAGCAGGAGCTCTGGAAACACCATATATTTT.

The sample holds a few counts of this clonotype. The chain employs TRBV2 and TRBJ1-1; tentative D call: TRBD1 (6 bases). From germline, CDR1 is SNHLY and CDR2 FYNNEI. V lost 8 bases, J lost 4 bases, and 11 bases lay in between. The CDR3 sequence is 12 residues long. CDR3 sequence reads: CASGGRGTEAFF. CDR3 sequence (DNA): TGTGCCAGCGGTGGCAGGGGCACTGAAGCTTTCTTT.

This clonotype has only a few counts. The chain couples TRBV29-1 to TRBJ2-5; TRBD1 aligns across 7 bases. V lost 1 base, J lost 2 bases, and 4 bases stayed unmatched. This CDR3 has 14 amino acids. Germline assignment: CDR1 SQVTM and CDR2 ANQGSEA. The CDR3 DNA sequence: TGCAGCGTTGAAGTGGGGACAGATCAAGAGACCCAGTACTTC. This sequence encodes CSVEVGTDQETQYF.

This chain links TRBV12-5 with TRBJ2-7; tentative D call: TRBD1 (5 bases). Trimming shortened V by 5 bases and J by 4 bases, and 15 bases separated the two germline ends. Looked up from germline, CDR1 is LGHNT and CDR2 is FRNRAP. CDR3 length: 14 residues. CDR3 nucleotides: TGTGCTAGTGGTCCCGCGACAGAGAATTACGAGCAGTACGTC. This gives the protein CASGPATENYEQYV.

J is TRBJ2-2 and V is TRBV20-1; D is possibly TRBD1 (6 bases). CDR1 and CDR2 (germline): DFQATT, SNEGSKA (reference sequence). The V gene lost 5 bases and the J gene lost 3 bases, with 16 bases spanning the gap. CDR3 size: 15 residues. CDR3 DNA: TGCAGTGCTCGCCCCGGGACACCCGACACCGGGGAGCTGTTTTTT. Encoded protein: CSARPGTPDTGELFF.